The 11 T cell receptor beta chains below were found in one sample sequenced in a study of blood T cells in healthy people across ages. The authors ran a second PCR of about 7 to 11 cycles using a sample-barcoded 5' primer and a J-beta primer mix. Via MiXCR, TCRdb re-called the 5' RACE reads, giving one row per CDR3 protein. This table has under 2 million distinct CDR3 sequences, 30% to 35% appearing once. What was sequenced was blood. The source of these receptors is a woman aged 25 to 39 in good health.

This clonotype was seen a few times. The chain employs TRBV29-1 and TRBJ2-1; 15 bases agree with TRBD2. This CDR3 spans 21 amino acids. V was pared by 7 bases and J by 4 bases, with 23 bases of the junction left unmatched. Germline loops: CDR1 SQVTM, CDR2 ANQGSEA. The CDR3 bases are TGCAGCGCACAAGGTCAGGAGAGACCGGGACTAGCGGGGGGTACATACAATGAGCAGTTCTTC. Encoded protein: CSAQGQERPGLAGGTYNEQFF.

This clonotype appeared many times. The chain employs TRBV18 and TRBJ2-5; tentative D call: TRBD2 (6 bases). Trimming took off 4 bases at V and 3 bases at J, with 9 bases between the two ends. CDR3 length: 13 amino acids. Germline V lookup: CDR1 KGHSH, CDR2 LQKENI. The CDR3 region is CASSRGVEETQYF. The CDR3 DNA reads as TGTGCCAGCTCACGGGGGGTCGAAGAGACCCAGTACTTC.

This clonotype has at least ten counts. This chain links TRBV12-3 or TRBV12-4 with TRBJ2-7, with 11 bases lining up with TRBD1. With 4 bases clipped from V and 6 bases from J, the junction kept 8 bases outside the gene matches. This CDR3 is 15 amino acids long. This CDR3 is CASSSYRDRGSEQYF. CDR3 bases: TGTGCCAGCAGTTCATACCGGGACAGGGGGAGCGAGCAGTACTTC.

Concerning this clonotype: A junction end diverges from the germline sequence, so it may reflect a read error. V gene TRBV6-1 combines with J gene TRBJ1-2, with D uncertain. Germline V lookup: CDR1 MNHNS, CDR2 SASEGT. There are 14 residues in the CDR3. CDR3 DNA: TGTGCCAGCGGTGAGTCGGGCCCAGTCGGTGGCTACACCTTC. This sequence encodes CASGESGPVGGYTF.

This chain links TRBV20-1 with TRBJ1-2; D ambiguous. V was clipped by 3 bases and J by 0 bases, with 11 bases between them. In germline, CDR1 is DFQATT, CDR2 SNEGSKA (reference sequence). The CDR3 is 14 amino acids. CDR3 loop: CSASGLTTNYGYTF. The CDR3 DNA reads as TGCAGTGCTAGCGGACTGACCACTAACTATGGCTACACCTTC.

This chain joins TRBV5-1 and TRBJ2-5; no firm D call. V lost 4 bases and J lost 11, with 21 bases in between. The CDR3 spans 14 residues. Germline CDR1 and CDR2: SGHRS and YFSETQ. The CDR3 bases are TGCGCCAGCAGCCTGACTGGGTTTAGCAATGAGCAGTACTTC. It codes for CASSLTGFSNEQYF.

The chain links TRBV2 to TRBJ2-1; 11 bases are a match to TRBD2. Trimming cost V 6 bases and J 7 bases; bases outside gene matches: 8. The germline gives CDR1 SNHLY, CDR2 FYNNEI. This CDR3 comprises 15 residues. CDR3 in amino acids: CASRGTSGSSNEQFF. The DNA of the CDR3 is TGTGCCAGCAGGGGCACTAGCGGGAGCTCTAATGAGCAGTTCTTC.

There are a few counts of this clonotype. CDR3 amino acids: CSASLGLGGNEQFF. The CDR3 DNA reads TGCAGTGCTAGCCTGGGACTAGGAGGCAATGAGCAGTTCTTC. This chain uses TRBV20-1 with TRBJ2-1, with 8 bases identical to TRBD2. Germline CDR1 and CDR2: DFQATT and SNEGSKA (reference sequence). V lost 3 bases and J lost 6; bases outside the gene matches: 7. The CDR3 consists of 14 residues.

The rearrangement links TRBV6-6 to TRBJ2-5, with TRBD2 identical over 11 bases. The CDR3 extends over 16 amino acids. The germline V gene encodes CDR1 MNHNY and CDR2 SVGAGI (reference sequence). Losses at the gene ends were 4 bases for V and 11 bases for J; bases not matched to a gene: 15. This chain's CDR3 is CASSSISGRAYNEQYF. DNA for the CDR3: TGTGCCAGCAGTTCGATTAGCGGGAGGGCCTACAATGAGCAGTACTTC.

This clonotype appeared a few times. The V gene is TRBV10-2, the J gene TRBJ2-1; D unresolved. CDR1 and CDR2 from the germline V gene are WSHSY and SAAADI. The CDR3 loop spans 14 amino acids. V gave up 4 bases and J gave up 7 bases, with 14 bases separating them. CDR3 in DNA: TGCGCCAGCAGTGTCGGGCAGGTTGAAAATGAGCAGTTCTTC. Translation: CASSVGQVENEQFF.

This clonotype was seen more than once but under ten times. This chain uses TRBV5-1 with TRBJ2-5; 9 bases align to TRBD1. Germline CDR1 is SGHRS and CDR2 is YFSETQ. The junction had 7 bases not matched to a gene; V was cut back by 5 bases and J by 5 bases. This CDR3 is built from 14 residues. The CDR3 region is CASRQQGAIETQYF. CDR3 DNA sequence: TGCGCCAGCAGACAACAGGGGGCAATTGAGACCCAGTACTTC.